What follows are 13 T cell receptor beta chains derived from one specimen sequenced in a study of blood T cell repertoires in COVID-19. Assay used: immunoSEQ multiplex PCR; TCRdb lists only in-frame clones, some missing. This table holds 200,000 to 250,000 clones, 80% to 90% found once. The sequencing sample was made of peripheral blood. These TCRs come from a man between 18 and 29 years old with active or convalescent COVID-19.

The rearrangement links TRBV18 to TRBJ1-5; D gene ambiguous. Germline V gives CDR1 KGHSH, CDR2 LQKENI. The CDR3 consists of 16 residues. The germline V and J ends were trimmed by 5 bases and 2 bases, with 16 bases remaining between them. The CDR3 protein is CASSSRRETGNQPQHF. The CDR3 nucleotides are TGTGCCAGCTCAAGTAGGCGGGAGACGGGCAATCAGCCCCAGCATTTT.

This clone turned up a few times. The chain employs TRBV11-2 and TRBJ2-2; 7 nucleotides agree with TRBD1. This CDR3 region has 18 residues. The V gene's germline CDR1 is SGHAT and CDR2 FQNNGV. V was pared by 4 bases and J by 2 bases, with 13 bases of the junction left unmatched. The CDR3 nucleotides read TGTGCCAGCAGCTCCCTTAGGACAGGCTCTATTAACACCGGGGAGCTGTTTTTT. As protein: CASSSLRTGSINTGELFF.

This clone has just a few counts. The chain carries TRBV4-3 and TRBJ2-1; D uncertain. Germline V lookup: CDR1 LGHNA, CDR2 YSLEER. The CDR3 runs to 17 residues. V was clipped by 0 bases and J by 0 bases, with 12 bases between them. The CDR3 is CASSQDLATGSYNEQFF. DNA for the CDR3: TGCGCCAGCAGCCAAGATCTCGCCACCGGCTCCTACAATGAGCAGTTCTTC.

The J gene is TRBJ1-2, the V gene TRBV19; 8 bases map to TRBD1. CDR1 is LNHDA and CDR2 is SQIVND in the germline V gene (reference sequence). CDR3 length equals 12 residues. V gave up 7 bases and J gave up 4 bases; unmatched junction bases: 2. The chain's CDR3 is CASKDRAYGYTF. The CDR3 DNA sequence: TGTGCCAGTAAGGACAGGGCCTATGGCTACACCTTC.

Only a few counts were recorded for this clone. This rearrangement joins TRBV30 to TRBJ1-3, with 7 bases lining up with TRBD1. CDR3 length equals 13 residues. The J segment lost 2 bases and the V segment lost 4 bases, leaving 2 bases of the junction unmatched. In germline, CDR1 is GTSNPN, CDR2 SVGIG (reference sequence). The CDR3 loop reads CAWNRGAGNTIYF. CDR3 coding DNA: TGTGCCTGGAACAGGGGAGCTGGAAACACCATATATTTT.

The chain employs TRBV27 and TRBJ2-7; D possibly corresponds to TRBD2 (6 bases). V was trimmed by 0 bases and J by 5 bases, leaving 14 bases between them. Germline loops: CDR1 MNHEY, CDR2 SMNVEV (reference sequence). The CDR3 loop spans 15 amino acids. The CDR3 loop is CASSLSAGSIHEQYF. The CDR3 nucleotides read TGTGCCAGCAGTTTATCGGCCGGGAGCATCCACGAGCAGTACTTC.

The rearrangement links TRBV4-2 to TRBJ2-2; D is ambiguous. With 1 base removed from V and 7 bases from J, the gap between germline ends came to 13 bases. Germline V gene lookup returns CDR1 LGHNA and CDR2 YNFKEQ. This CDR3 has 15 amino acids. CDR3 DNA: TGTGCCAGCAGCCAAGGCTCTAGTCTCAGCGGGGAGCTGTTTTTT. It encodes CASSQGSSLSGELFF.

This rearrangement joins TRBV30 to TRBJ2-7; the D gene is possibly TRBD2 (5 bases). CDR1 is GTSNPN, CDR2 SVGIG, per germline (reference sequence). The V and J ends lost 4 bases and 7 bases respectively, with 14 bases between them. The CDR3 runs to 12 residues. This CDR3 is CAWNSATGEQYF. CDR3 DNA sequence: TGTGCCTGGAACAGCGCCACGGGAGAGCAGTACTTC. The full variable domain, its missing parts supplied by reference TRBV30 and TRBJ2-7, is SQTIHQWPATLVQPVGSPLSLECTVEGTSNPNLYWYRQAAGRGLQLLFYSVGIGQISSEVPQNLSASRPQDRQFILSSKKLLLSDSGFYLCAWNSATGEQYFGPGTRLTVT.

The count of this clone is one. This chain's CDR3 is CASSWTGGNTEAFF. CDR3 nucleotides: TGTGCCAGCAGTTGGACAGGGGGCAACACTGAAGCTTTCTTT. This chain links TRBV6-5 with TRBJ1-1; 11 nucleotides match TRBD1. There are 14 residues in the CDR3. Germline CDR1 reads MNHEY; CDR2 reads SVGAGI. The J segment lost 2 bases and the V segment lost 4 bases, leaving 0 bases of the junction unmatched.

The chain is built from TRBV4-3 and TRBJ1-1; D is unresolved. V gave up 0 bases and J gave up 2 bases, with 10 bases separating them. The length of the CDR3 is 15 residues. The germline gives CDR1 LGHNA, CDR2 YSLEER. For the CDR3, the DNA is TGCGCCAGCAGCCAAGACCCCGGCGGTAACACTGAAGCTTTCTTT. Translating it yields CASSQDPGGNTEAFF.

The rearrangement joins TRBV30 to TRBJ1-1, with TRBD1 matching over 8 bases. The V gene end was trimmed by 8 bases and the J gene end by 7 bases; junction bases not matched to a gene: 18. In germline, CDR1 is GTSNPN, CDR2 SVGIG (reference sequence). There are 15 residues in the CDR3. The CDR3 protein is CAHSGLGQGINEAFF. CDR3 sequence (DNA): TGTGCCCACAGTGGACTAGGACAGGGCATTAATGAAGCTTTCTTT.

The rearrangement joins TRBV28 to TRBJ2-7, with 8 bases matching TRBD2. Germline lookup yields CDR1 MDHEN and CDR2 SYDVKM. The CDR3 totals 15 residues. As DNA, the CDR3 is TGTGCGTCCCGGGGGGGCAGCATTCCCCTAACCGAGCAGTACTTC. Its translation is CASRGGSIPLTEQYF.

The J gene is TRBJ2-3, the V gene TRBV6-4, with 7 positions matching TRBD2. Germline trimming cut 2 bases from V and 4 bases from J; bases unmatched to any gene: 3. Germline CDR1 reads MRHNA; CDR2 reads SNTAGT. This CDR3 region has 14 residues. This chain's CDR3 is CASSDGGDPDTQYF. Here the CDR3 DNA reads TGTGCCAGCAGTGACGGGGGGGATCCAGATACGCAGTATTTT.